The clone carrying this T cell receptor beta chain was seen a few times. The antigen is unknown. This entry comes from a study of siplizumab effects on memory and regulatory T cells. Study-wide results and limits: Siplizumab gave mappable alloreactive CD4+ clones an average Treg-derived fraction of approximately 69%, against roughly 26% in controls. The study found naive T cells seemingly more diverse than memory cells and seemingly major alloresponse contributors. Alloreactive clones mapping to unstimulated subsets formed only a minor fraction.

CDR3 length: 15 residues. Per sample, the assay covered 100,000 or so TCR templates. Sequencing was performed with immunoSEQ multiplex PCR; in TCRdb, only in-frame clones are kept and a portion is missing. The table records 75,000 to 100,000 clones, 90% to 95% of them present only once. The TCR comes from a human donor in good health. The chain joins TRBV21-1 to TRBJ1-1; whether TRBD1, the table's D call, matches the DNA was not checked. TRBV21-1 is tagged as a pseudogene. The specimen sequenced was non-Treg CD4+ T cells sorted from blood. CDR3 in amino acids: CASSKGKGAQTEAFF. The CDR3 DNA sequence: TGTGCCAGCAGCAAAGGAAAGGGGGCCCAGACTGAAGCTTTCTTT.